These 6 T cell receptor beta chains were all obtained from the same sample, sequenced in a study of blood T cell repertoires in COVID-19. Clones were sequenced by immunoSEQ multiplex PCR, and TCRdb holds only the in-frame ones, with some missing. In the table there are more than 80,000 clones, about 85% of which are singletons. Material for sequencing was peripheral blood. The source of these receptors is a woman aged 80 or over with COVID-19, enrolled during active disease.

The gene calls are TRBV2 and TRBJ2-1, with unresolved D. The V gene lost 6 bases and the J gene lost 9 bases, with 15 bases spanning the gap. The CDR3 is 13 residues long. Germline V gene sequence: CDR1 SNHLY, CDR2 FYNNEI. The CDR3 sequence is CASSKGGPGEQFF. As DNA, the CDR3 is TGTGCCAGCAGCAAAGGTGGGCCTGGTGAGCAGTTCTTC.

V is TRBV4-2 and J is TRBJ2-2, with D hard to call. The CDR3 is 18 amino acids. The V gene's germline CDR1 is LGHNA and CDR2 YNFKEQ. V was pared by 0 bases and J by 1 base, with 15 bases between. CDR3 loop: CASSQEAPRAKNTGELFF. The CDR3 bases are TGTGCCAGCAGCCAAGAAGCGCCGAGAGCCAAGAACACCGGGGAGCTGTTTTTT.

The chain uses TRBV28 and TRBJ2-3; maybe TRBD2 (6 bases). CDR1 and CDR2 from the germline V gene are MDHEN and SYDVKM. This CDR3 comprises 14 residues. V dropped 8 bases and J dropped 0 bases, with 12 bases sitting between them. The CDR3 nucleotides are TGTGCCAGCGGGGGTAGCGGAAGCACAGATACGCAGTATTTT. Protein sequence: CASGGSGSTDTQYF.

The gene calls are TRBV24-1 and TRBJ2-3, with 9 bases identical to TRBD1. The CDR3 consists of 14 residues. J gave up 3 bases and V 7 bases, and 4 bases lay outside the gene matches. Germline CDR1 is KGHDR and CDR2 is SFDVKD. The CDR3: CATRQGARTDTQYF. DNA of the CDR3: TGTGCCACCAGACAGGGGGCGCGAACAGATACGCAGTATTTT.

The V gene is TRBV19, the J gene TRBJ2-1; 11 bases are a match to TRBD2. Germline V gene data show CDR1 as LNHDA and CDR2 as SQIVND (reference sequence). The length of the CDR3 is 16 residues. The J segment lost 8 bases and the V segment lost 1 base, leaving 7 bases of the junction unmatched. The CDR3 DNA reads TGTGCCAGTAGTATAGGGCTAGCGGGAGGAGTGGATGAGCAGTTCTTC. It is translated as CASSIGLAGGVDEQFF. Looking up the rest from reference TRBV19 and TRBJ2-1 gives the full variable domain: DGGITQSPKYLFRKEGQNVTLSCEQNLNHDAMYWYRQDPGQGLRLIYYSQIVNDFQKGDIAEGYSVSREKKESFPLTVTSAQKNPTAFYLCASSIGLAGGVDEQFFGPGTRLTVL.

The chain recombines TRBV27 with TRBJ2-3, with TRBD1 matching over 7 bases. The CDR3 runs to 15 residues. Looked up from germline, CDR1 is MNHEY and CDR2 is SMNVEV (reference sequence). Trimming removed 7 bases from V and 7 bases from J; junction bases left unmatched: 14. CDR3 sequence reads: CASTTGVAGRHTQYF. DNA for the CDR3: TGTGCCAGCACCACAGGGGTTGCAGGCCGGCATACGCAGTATTTT.